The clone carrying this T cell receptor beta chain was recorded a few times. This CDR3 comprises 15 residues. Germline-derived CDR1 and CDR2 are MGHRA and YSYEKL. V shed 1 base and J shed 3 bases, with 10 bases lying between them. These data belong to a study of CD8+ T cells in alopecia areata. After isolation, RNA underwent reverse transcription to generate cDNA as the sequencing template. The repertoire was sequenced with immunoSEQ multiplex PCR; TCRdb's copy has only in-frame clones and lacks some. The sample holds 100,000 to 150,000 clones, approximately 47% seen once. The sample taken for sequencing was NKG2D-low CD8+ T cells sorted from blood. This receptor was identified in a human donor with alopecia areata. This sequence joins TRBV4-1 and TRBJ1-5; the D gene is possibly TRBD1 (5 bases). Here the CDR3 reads CASSQVQGDNQPQHF. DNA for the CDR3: TGCGCCAGCAGCCAAGTACAAGGGGACAATCAGCCCCAGCATTTT.